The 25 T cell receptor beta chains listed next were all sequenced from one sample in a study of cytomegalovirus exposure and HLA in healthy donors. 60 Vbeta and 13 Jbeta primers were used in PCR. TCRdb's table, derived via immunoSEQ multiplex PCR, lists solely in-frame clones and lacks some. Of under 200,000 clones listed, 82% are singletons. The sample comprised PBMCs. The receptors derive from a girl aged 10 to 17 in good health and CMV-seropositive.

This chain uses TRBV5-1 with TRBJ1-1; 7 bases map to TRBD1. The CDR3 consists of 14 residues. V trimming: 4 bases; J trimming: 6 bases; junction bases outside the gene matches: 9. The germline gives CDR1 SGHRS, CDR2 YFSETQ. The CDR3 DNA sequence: TGCGCCAGCAGCCGATTCGGGACAGACGCTGAAGCTTTCTTT. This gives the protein CASSRFGTDAEAFF.

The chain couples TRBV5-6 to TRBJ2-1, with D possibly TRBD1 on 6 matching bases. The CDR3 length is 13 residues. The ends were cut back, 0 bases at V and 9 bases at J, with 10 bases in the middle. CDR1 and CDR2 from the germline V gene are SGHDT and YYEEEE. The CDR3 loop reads CASSLVTGSEQFF. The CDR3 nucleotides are TGTGCCAGCAGCTTGGTGACAGGCAGTGAGCAGTTCTTC.

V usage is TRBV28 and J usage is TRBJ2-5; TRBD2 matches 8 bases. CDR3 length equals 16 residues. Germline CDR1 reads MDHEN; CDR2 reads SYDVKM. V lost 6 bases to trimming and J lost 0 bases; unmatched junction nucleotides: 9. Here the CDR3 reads CASSPATGGHQETQYF. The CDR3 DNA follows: TGTGCCAGCAGCCCCGCGACGGGAGGGCACCAAGAGACCCAGTACTTC.

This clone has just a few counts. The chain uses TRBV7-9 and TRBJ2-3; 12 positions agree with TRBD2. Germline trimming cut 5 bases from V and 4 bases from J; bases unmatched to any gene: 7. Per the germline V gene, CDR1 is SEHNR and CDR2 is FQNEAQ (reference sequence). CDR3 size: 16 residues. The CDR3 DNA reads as TGTGCCAGCAGCGCCCGACTAGCGGGGGAAGCAGATACGCAGTATTTT. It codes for CASSARLAGEADTQYF.

The CDR3 DNA sequence: TGTGCCAGCAGCTTTTCGGATCAGGAAGAGACCCAGTACTTC. The encoded protein is CASSFSDQEETQYF. This chain uses TRBV7-9 with TRBJ2-5; D unresolved. This CDR3 spans 14 amino acids. The V end lost 3 bases, the J end lost 3 bases, and 11 bases lay between the germline ends. The V gene's germline CDR1 is SEHNR and CDR2 FQNEAQ (reference sequence).

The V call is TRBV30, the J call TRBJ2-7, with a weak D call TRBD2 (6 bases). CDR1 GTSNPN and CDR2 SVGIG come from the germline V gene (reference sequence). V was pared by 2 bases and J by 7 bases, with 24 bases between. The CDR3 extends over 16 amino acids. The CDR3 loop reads CAWSTPNSPSAGEQYF. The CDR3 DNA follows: TGTGCCTGGAGTACCCCCAACTCTCCCAGCGCGGGAGAGCAGTACTTC.

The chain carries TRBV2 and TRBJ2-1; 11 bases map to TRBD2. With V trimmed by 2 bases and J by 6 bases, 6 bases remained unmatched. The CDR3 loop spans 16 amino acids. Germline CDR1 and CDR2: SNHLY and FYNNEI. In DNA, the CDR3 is TGTGCCAGCAGTGAAACCCTAGCGGGAGGCCTCAATGAGCAGTTCTTC. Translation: CASSETLAGGLNEQFF.

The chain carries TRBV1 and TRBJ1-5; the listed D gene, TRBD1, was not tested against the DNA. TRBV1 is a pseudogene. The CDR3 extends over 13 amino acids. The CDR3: CTSSHGQDQPQHF. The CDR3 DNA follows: TGCACCAGCAGTCATGGACAAGACCAGCCCCAGCATTTT.

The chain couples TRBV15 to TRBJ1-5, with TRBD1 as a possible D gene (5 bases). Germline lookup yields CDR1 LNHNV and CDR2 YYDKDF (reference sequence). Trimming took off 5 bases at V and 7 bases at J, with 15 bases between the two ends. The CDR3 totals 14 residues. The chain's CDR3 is CATSQARGRQPQHF. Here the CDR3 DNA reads TGTGCCACCAGCCAGGCCCGGGGGAGGCAGCCCCAGCATTTT.

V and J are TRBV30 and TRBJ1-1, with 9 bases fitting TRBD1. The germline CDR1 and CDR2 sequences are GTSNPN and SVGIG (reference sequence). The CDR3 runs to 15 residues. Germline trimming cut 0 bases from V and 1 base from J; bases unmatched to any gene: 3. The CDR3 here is CAWSVLGQGNTEAFF. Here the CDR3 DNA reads TGTGCCTGGAGTGTACTGGGACAGGGGAACACTGAAGCTTTCTTT.

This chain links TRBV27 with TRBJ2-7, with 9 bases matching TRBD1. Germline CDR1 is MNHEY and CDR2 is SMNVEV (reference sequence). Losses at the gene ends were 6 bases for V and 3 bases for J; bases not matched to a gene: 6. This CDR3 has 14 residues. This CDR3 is CASSGRTGVYEQYF. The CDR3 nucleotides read TGTGCCAGCAGCGGAAGGACAGGGGTCTACGAGCAGTACTTC.

The CDR3 sequence is CASSIGAGDNEQFF. The DNA of the CDR3 is TGTGCCAGTAGTATAGGGGCAGGGGACAATGAGCAGTTCTTC. V and J are TRBV19 and TRBJ2-1; a weak D match, TRBD1 (6 bases). There are 14 residues in the CDR3. CDR1 is LNHDA, CDR2 SQIVND, per germline (reference sequence). V was shortened by 1 base and J by 5 bases, with 9 bases between the two germline ends. The full variable domain, completed using reference TRBV19 and TRBJ2-1, is DGGITQSPKYLFRKEGQNVTLSCEQNLNHDAMYWYRQDPGQGLRLIYYSQIVNDFQKGDIAEGYSVSREKKESFPLTVTSAQKNPTAFYLCASSIGAGDNEQFFGPGTRLTVL.

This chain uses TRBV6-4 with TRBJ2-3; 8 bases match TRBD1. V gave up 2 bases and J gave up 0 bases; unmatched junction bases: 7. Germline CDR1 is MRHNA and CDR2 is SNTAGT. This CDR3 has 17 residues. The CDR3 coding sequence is TGTGCCAGCAGTGACCGGGGACAGGACGAGAGCACAGATACGCAGTATTTT. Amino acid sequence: CASSDRGQDESTDTQYF.

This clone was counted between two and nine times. The CDR3 loop reads CASSLGPGLVYEQYF. CDR3 DNA: TGTGCCAGCAGCTTAGGACCGGGACTAGTCTACGAGCAGTACTTC. V usage is TRBV7-2 and J usage is TRBJ2-7; TRBD2 matches at 8 bases. V was clipped by 1 base and J by 3 bases; unmatched bases: 5. The CDR3 runs 15 residues. CDR1 SGHTA and CDR2 FQGNSA come from the germline V gene.

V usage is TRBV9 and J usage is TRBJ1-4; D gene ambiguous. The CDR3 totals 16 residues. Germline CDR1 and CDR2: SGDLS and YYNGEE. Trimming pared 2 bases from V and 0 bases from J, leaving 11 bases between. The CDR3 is CASSVTGYSTNEKLFF. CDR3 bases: TGTGCCAGCAGCGTCACGGGATATTCAACTAATGAAAAACTGTTTTTT.

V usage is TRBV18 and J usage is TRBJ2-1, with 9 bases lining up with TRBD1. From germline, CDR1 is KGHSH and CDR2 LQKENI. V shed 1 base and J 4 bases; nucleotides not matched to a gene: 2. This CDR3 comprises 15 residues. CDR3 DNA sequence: TGTGCCAGCTCACCACTGACAGGGGGTTACAATGAGCAGTTCTTC. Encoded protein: CASSPLTGGYNEQFF.

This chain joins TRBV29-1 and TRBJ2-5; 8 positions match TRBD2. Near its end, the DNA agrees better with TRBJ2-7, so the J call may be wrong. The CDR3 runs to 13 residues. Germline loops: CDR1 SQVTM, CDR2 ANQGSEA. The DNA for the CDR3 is TGCAGCGTTGGTCGGGGGGGCTCCTACGAGCAGTACTTC. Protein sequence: CSVGRGGSYEQYF.

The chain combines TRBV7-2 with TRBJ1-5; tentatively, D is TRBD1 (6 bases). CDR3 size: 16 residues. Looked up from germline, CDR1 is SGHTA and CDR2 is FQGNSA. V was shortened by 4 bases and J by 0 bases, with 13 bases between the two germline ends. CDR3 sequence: CASSSTGPYSNQPQHF. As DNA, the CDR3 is TGTGCCAGCAGCTCAACAGGGCCTTATAGCAATCAGCCCCAGCATTTT.

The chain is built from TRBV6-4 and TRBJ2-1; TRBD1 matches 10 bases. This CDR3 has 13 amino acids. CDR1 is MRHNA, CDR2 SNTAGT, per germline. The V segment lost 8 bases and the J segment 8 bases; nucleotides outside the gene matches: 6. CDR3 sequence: CASGTGAEDEQFF. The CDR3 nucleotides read TGTGCCAGCGGGACAGGGGCTGAGGATGAGCAGTTCTTC.

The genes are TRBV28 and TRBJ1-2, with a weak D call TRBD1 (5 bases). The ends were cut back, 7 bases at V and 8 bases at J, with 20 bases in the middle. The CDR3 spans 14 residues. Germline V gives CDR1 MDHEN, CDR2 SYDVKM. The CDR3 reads CASTSTPQGGGYTF. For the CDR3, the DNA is TGTGCCAGCACCTCGACCCCCCAGGGTGGGGGCTACACCTTC.

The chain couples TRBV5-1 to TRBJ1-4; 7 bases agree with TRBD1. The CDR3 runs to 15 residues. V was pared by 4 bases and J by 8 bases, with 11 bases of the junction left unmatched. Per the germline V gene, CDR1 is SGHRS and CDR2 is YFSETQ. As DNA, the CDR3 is TGCGCCAGCAGCGTGGTAACAGGGGAAGGAGAAAAACTGTTTTTT. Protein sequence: CASSVVTGEGEKLFF.

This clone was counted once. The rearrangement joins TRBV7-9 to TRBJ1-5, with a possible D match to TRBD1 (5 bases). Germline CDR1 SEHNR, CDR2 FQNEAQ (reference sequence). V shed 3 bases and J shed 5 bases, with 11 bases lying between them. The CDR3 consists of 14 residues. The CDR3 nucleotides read TGTGCCAGCAGCTTCTGGGGCGAGGATCAGCCCCAGCATTTT. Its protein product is CASSFWGEDQPQHF.

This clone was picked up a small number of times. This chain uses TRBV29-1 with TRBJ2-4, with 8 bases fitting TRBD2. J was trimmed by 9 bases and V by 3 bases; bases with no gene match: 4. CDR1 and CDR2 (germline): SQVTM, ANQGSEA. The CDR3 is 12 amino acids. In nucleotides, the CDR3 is TGCAGCGTTGACTCGGGGGGGAGCATTCAGTACTTC. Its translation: CSVDSGGSIQYF.

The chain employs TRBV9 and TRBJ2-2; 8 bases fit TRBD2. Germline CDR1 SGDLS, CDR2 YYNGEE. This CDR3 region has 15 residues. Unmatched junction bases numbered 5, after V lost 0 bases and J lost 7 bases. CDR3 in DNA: TGTGCCAGCAGCGTAGTCGGGGGGGCGGTCGGGGAGCTGTTTTTT. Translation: CASSVVGGAVGELFF.

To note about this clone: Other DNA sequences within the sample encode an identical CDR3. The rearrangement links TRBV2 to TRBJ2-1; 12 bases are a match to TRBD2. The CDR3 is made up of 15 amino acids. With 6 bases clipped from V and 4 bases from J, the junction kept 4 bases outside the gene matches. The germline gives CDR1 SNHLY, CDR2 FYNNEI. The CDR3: CASSLLAGGYNEQFF. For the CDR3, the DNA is TGTGCCAGCAGCCTACTAGCGGGAGGTTACAATGAGCAGTTCTTC.